These 8 T cell receptor beta chains originate from one sample sequenced in a study of blood T cell repertoires in COVID-19. Some clones are missing from TCRdb's copy, which holds only in-frame ones; the method was immunoSEQ multiplex PCR. This sample yields under 250,000 clones, of which 83% are seen a single time; around 2.3% belongs to the top ten. The sequencing sample was made of peripheral blood. Every receptor here comes from a woman aged 40 to 49 with active or convalescent COVID-19.

This chain connects TRBV30 to TRBJ1-5; no reliable D call. Germline CDR1 reads GTSNPN; CDR2 reads SVGIG (reference sequence). The V end was cut by 2 bases, the J end by 3 bases, with 8 bases between. The CDR3 has 13 amino acids. The CDR3 is CAWSPQYNQPQHF. The CDR3 bases are TGTGCCTGGAGTCCTCAGTACAATCAGCCCCAGCATTTT.

The chain recombines TRBV3-1 (or the pseudogene TRBV3-2) with TRBJ1-6, with a tentative D call TRBD1 (5 bases). Trimming stripped 4 bases from V and 8 bases from J, with 12 bases between. Germline values: CDR1 LGHDT, CDR2 YNNKEL (reference sequence). CDR3 length: 14 residues. DNA of the CDR3: TGTGCCAGCAGCCCGACCCCGGGGGATTCACCCCTCCACTTT. Protein sequence: CASSPTPGDSPLHF.

V and J are TRBV6-4 and TRBJ2-2, with a tentative D call TRBD1 (6 bases). This CDR3 region has 16 residues. CDR1 and CDR2 (germline): MRHNA, SNTAGT. Trimming left V 5 bases short and J 0 bases short, with 13 bases between. CDR3 nucleotide sequence: TGTGCCAGCAGTCCCAAGGGACACTCGAACACCGGGGAGCTGTTTTTT. Amino acid sequence: CASSPKGHSNTGELFF.

V is TRBV9 and J is TRBJ1-1; D possibly corresponds to TRBD1 (5 bases). The CDR3 length is 16 residues. With 3 bases removed from V and 5 bases from J, the gap between germline ends came to 20 bases. CDR1 SGDLS and CDR2 YYNGEE come from the germline V gene. The CDR3: CASSAILGGIGTEAFF. The CDR3, as DNA: TGTGCCAGCAGCGCGATATTGGGGGGGATAGGGACTGAAGCTTTCTTT.

The chain uses TRBV5-1 and TRBJ1-1; D unresolved. Germline V gene lookup returns CDR1 SGHRS and CDR2 YFSETQ. CDR3 length: 13 amino acids. V lost 8 bases, J lost 5 bases, and 16 bases lay in between. The CDR3, as DNA: TGCGCCAGTCGGCCTCAAACGGGGACTGAAGCTTTCTTT. It codes for CASRPQTGTEAFF.

The gene calls are TRBV28 and TRBJ1-3; D is perhaps TRBD1 (6 bases). V was clipped by 6 bases and J by 4 bases, with 16 bases between them. Germline assignment: CDR1 MDHEN and CDR2 SYDVKM. The CDR3 sequence is 15 residues long. The CDR3, as DNA: TGTGCCAGCAGCCTTGGGACATTGGGGGGAAACACCATATATTTT. Protein: CASSLGTLGGNTIYF.

A single count supports this clone. This chain uses TRBV5-1 with TRBJ1-4; 8 bases line up with TRBD1. V trimming: 1 base; J trimming: 0 bases; junction bases outside the gene matches: 17. The CDR3 runs 21 residues. Germline CDR1 is SGHRS and CDR2 is YFSETQ. CDR3 in amino acids: CASSLLPGTGGRDTTNEKLFF. Here the CDR3 DNA reads TGCGCCAGCAGCTTGTTACCGGGGACAGGCGGTAGAGATACAACTAATGAAAAACTGTTTTTT.

J is TRBJ1-2 and V is TRBV19, with D unresolved. Trimming pared 4 bases from V and 6 bases from J, leaving 15 bases between. The germline V gene encodes CDR1 LNHDA and CDR2 SQIVND (reference sequence). The CDR3 totals 14 residues. This CDR3 reads CASSTLRSANGYTF. The CDR3 region has the DNA TGTGCCAGTAGTACCCTCCGGAGTGCAAATGGCTACACCTTC.